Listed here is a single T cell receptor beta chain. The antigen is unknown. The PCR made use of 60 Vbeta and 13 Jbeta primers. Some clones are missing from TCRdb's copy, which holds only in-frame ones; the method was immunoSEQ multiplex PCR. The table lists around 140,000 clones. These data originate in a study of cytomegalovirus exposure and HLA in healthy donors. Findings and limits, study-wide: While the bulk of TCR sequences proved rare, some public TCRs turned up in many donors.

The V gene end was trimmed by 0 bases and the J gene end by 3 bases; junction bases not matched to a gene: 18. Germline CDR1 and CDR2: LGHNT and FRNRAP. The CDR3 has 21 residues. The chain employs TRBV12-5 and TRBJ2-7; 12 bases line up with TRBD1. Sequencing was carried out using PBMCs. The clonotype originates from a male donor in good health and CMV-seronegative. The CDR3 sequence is CASGLVRSGTGGRASNYEQYF. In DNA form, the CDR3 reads TGTGCTAGTGGTTTGGTACGGTCCGGGACAGGGGGCCGGGCATCCAACTACGAGCAGTACTTC. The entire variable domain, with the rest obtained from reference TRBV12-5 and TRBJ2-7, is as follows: DARVTQTPRHKVTEMGQEVTMRCQPILGHNTVFWYRQTMMQGLELLAYFRNRAPLDDSGMPKDRFSAEMPDATLATLKIQPSEPRDSAVYFCASGLVRSGTGGRASNYEQYFGPGTRLTVT.